The entry below gives a single TCR beta chain sequence along with its context. V lost 1 base to trimming and J lost 5 bases; unmatched junction nucleotides: 6. This CDR3 has 15 amino acids. Germline V lookup: CDR1 SGHTA, CDR2 FQGNSA. Produced via immunoSEQ multiplex PCR; TCRdb's table is partial and in-frame only. The sample includes 68,000 or so clones, just over 85% of them seen just once. This record comes from a study of OX40 agonist ivuxolimab in advanced cancers. On the study more broadly: The group had a mean age of around 60 years, ranged from 23 to 79, and was 82.7% male.

The chain joins TRBV7-2 to TRBJ2-5; 8 bases agree with TRBD1. This sequence was found in an adult with an advanced solid tumor such as melanoma, head and neck, liver or kidney cancer. The material was CD4+ or CD8+ T cells sorted from blood, obtained in a trial of the OX40 agonist ivuxolimab. DNA for the CDR3: TGTGCCAGCAGCTTAGAAGGCAGGGGGCAGGAGACCCAGTACTTC. This encodes CASSLEGRGQETQYF. Supplemented by reference TRBV7-2 and TRBJ2-5, the full variable domain reads GAGVSQSPSNKVTEKGKDVELRCDPISGHTALYWYRQSLGQGLEFLIYFQGNSAPDKSGLPSDRFSAERTGGSVSTLTIQRTQQEDSAVYLCASSLEGRGQETQYFGPGTRLLVL.